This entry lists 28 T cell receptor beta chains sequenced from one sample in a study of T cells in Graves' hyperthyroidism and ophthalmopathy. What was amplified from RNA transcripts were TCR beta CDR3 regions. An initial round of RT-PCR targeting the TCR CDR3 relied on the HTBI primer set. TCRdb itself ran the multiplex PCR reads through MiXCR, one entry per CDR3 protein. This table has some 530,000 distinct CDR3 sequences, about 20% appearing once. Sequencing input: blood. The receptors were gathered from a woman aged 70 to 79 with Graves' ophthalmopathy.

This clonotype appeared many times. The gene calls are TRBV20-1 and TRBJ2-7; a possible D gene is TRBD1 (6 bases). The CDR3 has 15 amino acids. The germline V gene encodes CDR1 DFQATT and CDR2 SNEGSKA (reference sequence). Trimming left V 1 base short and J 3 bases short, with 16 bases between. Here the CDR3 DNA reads TGCAGTGCTAGAGGACAAAGTGACAGGAACTACGAGCAGTACTTC. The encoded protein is CSARGQSDRNYEQYF.

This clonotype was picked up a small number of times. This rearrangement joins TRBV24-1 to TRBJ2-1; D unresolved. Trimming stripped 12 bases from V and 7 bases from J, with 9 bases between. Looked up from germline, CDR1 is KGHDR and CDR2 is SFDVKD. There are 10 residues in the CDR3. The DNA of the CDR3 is TGTGCCCGGAACTCGAATGAGCAGTTCTTC. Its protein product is CARNSNEQFF.

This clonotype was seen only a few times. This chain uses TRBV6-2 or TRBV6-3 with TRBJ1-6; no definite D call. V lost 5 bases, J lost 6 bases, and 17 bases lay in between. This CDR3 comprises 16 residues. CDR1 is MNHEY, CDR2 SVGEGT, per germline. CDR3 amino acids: CASSPGPRRGNSPLHF. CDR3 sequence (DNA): TGTGCCAGCAGTCCTGGGCCTCGGCGGGGTAATTCACCCCTCCACTTT.

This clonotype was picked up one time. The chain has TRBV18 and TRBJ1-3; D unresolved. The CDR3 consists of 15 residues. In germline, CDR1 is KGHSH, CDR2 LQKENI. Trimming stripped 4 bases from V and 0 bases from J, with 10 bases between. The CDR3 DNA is TGTGCCAGCTCACTTAAGGAGTTCTCTGGAAACACCATATATTTT. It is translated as CASSLKEFSGNTIYF. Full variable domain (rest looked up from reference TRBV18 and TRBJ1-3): NAGVMQNPRHLVRRRGQEARLRCSPMKGHSHVYWYRQLPEEGLKFMVYLQKENIIDESGMPKERFSAEFPKEGPSILRIQQVVRGDSAAYFCASSLKEFSGNTIYFGEGSWLTVV.

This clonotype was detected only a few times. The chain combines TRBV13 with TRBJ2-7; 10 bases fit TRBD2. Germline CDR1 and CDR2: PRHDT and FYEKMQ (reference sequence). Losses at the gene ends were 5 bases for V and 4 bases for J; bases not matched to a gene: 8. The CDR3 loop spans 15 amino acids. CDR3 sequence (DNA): TGTGCCAGCAGCCTTCGACTAGCGGGTGGGTACGAGCAGTACTTC. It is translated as CASSLRLAGGYEQYF.

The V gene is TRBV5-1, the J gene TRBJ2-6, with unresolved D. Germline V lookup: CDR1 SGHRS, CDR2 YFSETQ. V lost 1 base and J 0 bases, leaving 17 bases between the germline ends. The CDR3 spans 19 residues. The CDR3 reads CASSLRASTLSSGANVLTF. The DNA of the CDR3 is TGCGCCAGCAGCTTGAGGGCAAGCACCCTTAGCTCTGGGGCCAACGTCCTGACTTTC.

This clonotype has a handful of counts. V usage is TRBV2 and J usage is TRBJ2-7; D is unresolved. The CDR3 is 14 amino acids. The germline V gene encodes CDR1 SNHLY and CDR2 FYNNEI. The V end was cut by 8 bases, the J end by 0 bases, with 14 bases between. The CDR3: CASVGADFSYEQYF. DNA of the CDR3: TGTGCCAGCGTAGGTGCAGACTTCTCCTACGAGCAGTACTTC. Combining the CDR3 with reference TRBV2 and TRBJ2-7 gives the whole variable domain EPEVTQTPSHQVTQMGQEVILRCVPISNHLYFYWYRQILGQKVEFLVSFYNNEISEKSEIFDDQFSVERPDGSNFTLKIRSTKLEDSAMYFCASVGADFSYEQYFGPGTRLTVT.

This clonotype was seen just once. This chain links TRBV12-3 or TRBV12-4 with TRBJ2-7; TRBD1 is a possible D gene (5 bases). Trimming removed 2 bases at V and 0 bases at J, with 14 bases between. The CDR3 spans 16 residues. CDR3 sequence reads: CASSLLLGLSSYEQYF. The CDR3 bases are TGTGCCAGCAGTTTATTATTGGGGCTCTCCTCCTACGAGCAGTACTTC.

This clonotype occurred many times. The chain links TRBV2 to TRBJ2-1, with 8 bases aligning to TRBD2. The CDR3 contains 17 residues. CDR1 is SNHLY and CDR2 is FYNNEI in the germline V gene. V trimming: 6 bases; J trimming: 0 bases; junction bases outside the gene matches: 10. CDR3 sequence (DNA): TGTGCCAGCAGGGTTAATCGACTAGCGCTCTCCTACAATGAGCAGTTCTTC. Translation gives CASRVNRLALSYNEQFF.

CDR3 sequence (DNA): TGTGCCAGCAGCGTAGGGGGGACAGGGAATTTCGGGGAGCAGTTCTTC. This sequence encodes CASSVGGTGNFGEQFF. The chain combines TRBV9 with TRBJ2-1; 9 nucleotides match TRBD1. From germline, CDR1 is SGDLS and CDR2 YYNGEE. CDR3 size: 16 residues. The ends lost 0 bases at V and 10 bases at J; junction bases unmatched: 11.

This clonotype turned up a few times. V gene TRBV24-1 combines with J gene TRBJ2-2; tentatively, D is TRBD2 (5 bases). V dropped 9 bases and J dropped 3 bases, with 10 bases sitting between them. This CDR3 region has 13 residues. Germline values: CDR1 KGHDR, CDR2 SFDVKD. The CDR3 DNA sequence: TGTGCCACCGGAAGGGAGTACACCGGGGAGCTGTTTTTT. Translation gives CATGREYTGELFF.

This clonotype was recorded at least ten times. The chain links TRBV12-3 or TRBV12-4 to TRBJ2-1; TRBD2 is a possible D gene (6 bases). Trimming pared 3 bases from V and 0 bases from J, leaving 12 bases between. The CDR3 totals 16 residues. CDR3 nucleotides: TGTGCCAGCAGTTTGAGGCGGGGTCACTCCTACAATGAGCAGTTCTTC. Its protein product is CASSLRRGHSYNEQFF.

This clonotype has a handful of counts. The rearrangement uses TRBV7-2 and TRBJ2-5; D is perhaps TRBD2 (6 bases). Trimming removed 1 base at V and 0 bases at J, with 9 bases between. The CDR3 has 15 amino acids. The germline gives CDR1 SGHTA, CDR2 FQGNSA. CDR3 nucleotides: TGTGCCAGCAGCTTAGGGCTAGCGTACCAAGAGACCCAGTACTTC. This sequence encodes CASSLGLAYQETQYF.

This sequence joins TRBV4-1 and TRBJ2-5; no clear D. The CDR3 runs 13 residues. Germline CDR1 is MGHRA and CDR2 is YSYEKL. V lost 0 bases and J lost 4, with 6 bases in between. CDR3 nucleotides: TGCGCCAGCAGCCAAGATGCAGGAGAGACCCAGTACTTC. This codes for CASSQDAGETQYF.

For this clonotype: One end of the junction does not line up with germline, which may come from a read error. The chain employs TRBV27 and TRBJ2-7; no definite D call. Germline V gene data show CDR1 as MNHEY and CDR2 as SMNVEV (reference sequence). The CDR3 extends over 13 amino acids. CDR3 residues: CASSFYSSCEQYF. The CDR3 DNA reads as TGTGCCAGCAGTTTCTACAGTTCCTGCGAGCAGTACTTC.

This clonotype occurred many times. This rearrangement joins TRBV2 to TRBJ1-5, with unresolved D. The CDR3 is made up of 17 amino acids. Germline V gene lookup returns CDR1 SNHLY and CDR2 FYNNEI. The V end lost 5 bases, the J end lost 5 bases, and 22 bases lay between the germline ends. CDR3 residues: CASSYWSPGPLDQPQHF. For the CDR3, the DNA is TGTGCCAGCAGTTACTGGTCCCCGGGTCCACTTGATCAGCCCCAGCATTTT.

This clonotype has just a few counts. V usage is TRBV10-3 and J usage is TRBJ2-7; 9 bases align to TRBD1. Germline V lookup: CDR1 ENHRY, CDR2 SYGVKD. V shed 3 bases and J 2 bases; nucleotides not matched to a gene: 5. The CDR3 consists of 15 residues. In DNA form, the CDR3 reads TGTGCCATCAGTGATAGGACAGGGGCTCCCTACGAGCAGTACTTC. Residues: CAISDRTGAPYEQYF.

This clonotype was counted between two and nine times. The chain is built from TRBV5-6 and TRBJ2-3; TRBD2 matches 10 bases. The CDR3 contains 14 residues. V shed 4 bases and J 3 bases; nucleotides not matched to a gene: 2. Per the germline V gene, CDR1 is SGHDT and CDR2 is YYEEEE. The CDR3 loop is CASSHSGGTDTQYF. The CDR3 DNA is TGTGCCAGCAGCCATAGCGGGGGGACAGATACGCAGTATTTT.

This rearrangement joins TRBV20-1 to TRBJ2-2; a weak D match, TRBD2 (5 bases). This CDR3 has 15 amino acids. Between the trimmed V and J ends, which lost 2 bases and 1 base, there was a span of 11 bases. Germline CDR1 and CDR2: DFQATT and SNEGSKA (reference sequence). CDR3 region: CSARQNRENTGELFF. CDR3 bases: TGCAGTGCTAGACAAAACCGGGAGAACACCGGGGAGCTGTTTTTT.

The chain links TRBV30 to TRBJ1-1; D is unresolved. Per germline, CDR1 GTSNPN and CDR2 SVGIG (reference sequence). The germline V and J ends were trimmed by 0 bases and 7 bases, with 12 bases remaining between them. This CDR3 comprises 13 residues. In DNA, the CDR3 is TGTGCCTGGAGTGTGATGGGGTACAGTGAAGCTTTCTTT. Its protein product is CAWSVMGYSEAFF.

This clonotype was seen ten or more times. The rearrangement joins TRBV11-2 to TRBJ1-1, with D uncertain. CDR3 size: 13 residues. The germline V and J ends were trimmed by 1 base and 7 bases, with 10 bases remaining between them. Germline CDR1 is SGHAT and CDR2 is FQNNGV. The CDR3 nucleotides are TGTGCCAGCAGCTTAGTTCTGGGCGGTGAAGCTTTCTTT. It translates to CASSLVLGGEAFF.

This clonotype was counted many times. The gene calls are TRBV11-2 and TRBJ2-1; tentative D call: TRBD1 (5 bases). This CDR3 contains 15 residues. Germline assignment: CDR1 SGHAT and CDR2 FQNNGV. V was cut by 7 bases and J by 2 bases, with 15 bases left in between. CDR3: CASKPISRAYNEQFF. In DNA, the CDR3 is TGTGCCAGCAAACCGATCTCCAGGGCCTACAATGAGCAGTTCTTC.

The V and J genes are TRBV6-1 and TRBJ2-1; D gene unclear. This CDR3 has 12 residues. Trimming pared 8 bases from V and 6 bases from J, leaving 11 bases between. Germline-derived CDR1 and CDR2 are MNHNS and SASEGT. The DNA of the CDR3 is TGTGCCAGCCCGAAGAGCGCCAATGAGCAGTTCTTC. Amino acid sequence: CASPKSANEQFF.

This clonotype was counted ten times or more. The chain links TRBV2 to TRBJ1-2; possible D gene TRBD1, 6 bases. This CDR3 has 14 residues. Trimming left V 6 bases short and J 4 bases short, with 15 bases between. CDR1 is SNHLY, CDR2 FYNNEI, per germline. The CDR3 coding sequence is TGTGCCAGCAGCACATCAGGGGATTCCTATGGCTACACCTTC. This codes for CASSTSGDSYGYTF.

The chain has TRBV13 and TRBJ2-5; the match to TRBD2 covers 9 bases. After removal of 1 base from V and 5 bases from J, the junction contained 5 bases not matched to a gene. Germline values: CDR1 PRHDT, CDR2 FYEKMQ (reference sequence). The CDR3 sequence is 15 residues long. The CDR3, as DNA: TGTGCCAGCAGCTTAGTAGCGGGAGTAGGGGAGACCCAGTACTTC. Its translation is CASSLVAGVGETQYF.

The CDR3 loop reads CASSVAGFREETQYF. CDR3 nucleotide sequence: TGTGCCAGCAGCGTAGCCGGCTTTCGGGAAGAGACCCAGTACTTC. The chain joins TRBV9 to TRBJ2-5; D is unclear. V was cut by 0 bases and J by 3 bases, with 12 bases left in between. CDR1 and CDR2 (germline): SGDLS, YYNGEE. This CDR3 is 15 amino acids long.

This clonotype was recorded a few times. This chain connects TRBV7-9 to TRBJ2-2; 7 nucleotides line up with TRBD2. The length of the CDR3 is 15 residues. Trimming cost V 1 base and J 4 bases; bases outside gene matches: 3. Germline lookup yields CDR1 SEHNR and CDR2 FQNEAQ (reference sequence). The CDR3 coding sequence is TGTGCCAGCAGCTTAGGGGGCGGGAGCACCGGGGAGCTGTTTTTT. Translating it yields CASSLGGGSTGELFF.

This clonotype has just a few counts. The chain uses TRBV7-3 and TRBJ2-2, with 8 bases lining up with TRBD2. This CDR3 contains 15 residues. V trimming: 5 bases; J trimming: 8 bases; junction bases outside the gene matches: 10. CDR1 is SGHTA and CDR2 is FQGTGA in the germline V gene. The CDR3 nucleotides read TGTGCCAGCAGCCCTAGCGGGTCGAGGTCGGGGGAGCTGTTTTTT. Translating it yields CASSPSGSRSGELFF. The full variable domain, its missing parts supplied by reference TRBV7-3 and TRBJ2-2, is GAGVSQTPSNKVTEKGKYVELRCDPISGHTALYWYRQSLGQGPEFLIYFQGTGAADDSGLPNDRFFAVRPEGSVSTLKIQRTERGDSAVYLCASSPSGSRSGELFFGEGSRLTVL.